This paragraph reports one T cell receptor (beta chain). The V end was cut by 4 bases, the J end by 0 bases, with 10 bases between. This CDR3 is 14 amino acids long. Germline V gene sequence: CDR1 LGHNA, CDR2 YSLEER. The data derive from a study of blood T cell repertoires in COVID-19. Study background: Sources were T cells, B-cell-depleted T cells, or PBMCs; the material itself was cDNA or gDNA.

The Seattle patients joined while their infection was active and were tracked longitudinally afterward. In the original processing: Amplification with reference gene primers provided the estimates of nucleated cell counts. TCRdb's table, derived via immunoSEQ multiplex PCR, lists solely in-frame clones and lacks some. D and trimming come from the DNA, and the V and J calls and clone size come from that table. Seen here are fewer than 350,000 clones, about 91% observed once, and the top ten hold 1.5% to 2%. This receptor was taken from a woman aged 25 to 39 with COVID-19, enrolled during active disease. Sample: peripheral blood. This rearrangement joins TRBV4-3 to TRBJ2-7; the D gene is possibly TRBD2 (6 bases). The CDR3 reads CASSLRDGSYEQYF. CDR3 sequence (DNA): TGCGCCAGCAGCCTGCGGGACGGCTCCTACGAGCAGTACTTC.